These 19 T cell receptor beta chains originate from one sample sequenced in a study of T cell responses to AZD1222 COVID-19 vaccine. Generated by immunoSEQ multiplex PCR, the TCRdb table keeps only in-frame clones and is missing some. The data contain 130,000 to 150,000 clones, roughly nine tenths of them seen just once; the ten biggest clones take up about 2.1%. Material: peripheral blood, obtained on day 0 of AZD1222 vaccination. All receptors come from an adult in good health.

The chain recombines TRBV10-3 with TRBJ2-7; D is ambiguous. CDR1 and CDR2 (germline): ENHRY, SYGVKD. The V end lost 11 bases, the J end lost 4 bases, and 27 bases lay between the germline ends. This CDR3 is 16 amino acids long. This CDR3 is CACRAGLLGIKYEQYF. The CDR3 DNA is TGTGCCTGCCGGGCAGGCCTTCTTGGGATAAAGTACGAGCAGTACTTC.

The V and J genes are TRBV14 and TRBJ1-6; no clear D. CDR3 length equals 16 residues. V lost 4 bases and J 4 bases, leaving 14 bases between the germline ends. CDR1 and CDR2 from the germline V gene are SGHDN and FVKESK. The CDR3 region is CASSPNIQRYNSPLHF. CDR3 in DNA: TGTGCCAGCAGCCCTAATATTCAGAGGTATAATTCACCCCTCCACTTT.

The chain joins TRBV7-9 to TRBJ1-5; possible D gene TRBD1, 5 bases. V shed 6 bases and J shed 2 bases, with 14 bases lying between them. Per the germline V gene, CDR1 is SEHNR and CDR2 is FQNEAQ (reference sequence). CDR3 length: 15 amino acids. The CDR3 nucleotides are TGTGCCAGCAGTTCCGGCAGGGTAGGCAATCAGCCCCAGCATTTT. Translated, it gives CASSSGRVGNQPQHF.

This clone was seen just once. The CDR3 nucleotides read TGTGCCAGCAGTCCTAGCGGGGGGAACTCCTACGAGCAGTACTTC. This gives the protein CASSPSGGNSYEQYF. The chain carries TRBV6-1 and TRBJ2-7; 11 bases line up with TRBD2. CDR1 and CDR2 from the germline V gene are MNHNS and SASEGT. J gave up 0 bases and V 5 bases, and 3 bases lay outside the gene matches. This CDR3 contains 15 residues.

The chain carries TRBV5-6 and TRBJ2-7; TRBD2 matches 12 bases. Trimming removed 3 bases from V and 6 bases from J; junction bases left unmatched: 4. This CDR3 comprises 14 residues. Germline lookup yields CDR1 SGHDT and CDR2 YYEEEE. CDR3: CASSSSGGAGEQYF. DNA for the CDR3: TGTGCCAGCAGCTCTAGCGGGGGGGCAGGCGAGCAGTACTTC.

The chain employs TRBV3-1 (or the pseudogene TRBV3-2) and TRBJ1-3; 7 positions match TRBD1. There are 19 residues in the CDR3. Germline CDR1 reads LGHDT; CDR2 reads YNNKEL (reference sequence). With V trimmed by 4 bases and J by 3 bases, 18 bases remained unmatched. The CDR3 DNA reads TGTGCCAGCAGCCTAAAAGGGCTTAGAGACAGGGTACTTGGAAACACCATATATTTT. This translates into CASSLKGLRDRVLGNTIYF.

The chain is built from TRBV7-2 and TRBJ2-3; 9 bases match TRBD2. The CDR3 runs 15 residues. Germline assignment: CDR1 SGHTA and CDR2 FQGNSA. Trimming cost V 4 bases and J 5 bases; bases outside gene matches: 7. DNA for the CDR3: TGTGCCAGCAGCTCTAGCGGGGTCCAGAGAGATACGCAGTATTTT. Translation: CASSSSGVQRDTQYF.

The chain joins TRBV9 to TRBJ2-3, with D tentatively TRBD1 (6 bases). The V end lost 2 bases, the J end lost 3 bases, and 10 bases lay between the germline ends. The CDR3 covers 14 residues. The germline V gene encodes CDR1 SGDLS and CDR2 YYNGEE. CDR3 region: CASSVQGQTDTQYF. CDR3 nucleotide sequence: TGTGCCAGCAGCGTTCAGGGGCAAACAGATACGCAGTATTTT.

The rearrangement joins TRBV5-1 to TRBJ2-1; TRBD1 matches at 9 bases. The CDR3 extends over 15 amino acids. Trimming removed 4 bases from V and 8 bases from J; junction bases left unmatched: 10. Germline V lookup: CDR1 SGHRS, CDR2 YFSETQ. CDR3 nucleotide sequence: TGCGCCAGCAGCCCTCCCGGGACAGGGATGGATGAGCAGTTCTTC. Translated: CASSPPGTGMDEQFF.

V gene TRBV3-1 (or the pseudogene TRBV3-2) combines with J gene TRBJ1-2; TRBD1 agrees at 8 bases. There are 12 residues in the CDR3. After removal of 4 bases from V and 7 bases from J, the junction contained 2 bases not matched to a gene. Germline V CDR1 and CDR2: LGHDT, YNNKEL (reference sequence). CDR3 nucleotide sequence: TGTGCCAGCAGCCGGGACAGGTTTGGCTACACCTTC. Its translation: CASSRDRFGYTF.

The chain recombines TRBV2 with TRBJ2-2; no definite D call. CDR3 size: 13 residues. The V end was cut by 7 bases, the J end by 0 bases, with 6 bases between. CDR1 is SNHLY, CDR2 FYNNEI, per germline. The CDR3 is CASKRTNTGELFF. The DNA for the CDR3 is TGTGCCAGCAAAAGGACGAACACCGGGGAGCTGTTTTTT. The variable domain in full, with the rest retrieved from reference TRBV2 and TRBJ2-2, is EPEVTQTPSHQVTQMGQEVILRCVPISNHLYFYWYRQILGQKVEFLVSFYNNEISEKSEIFDDQFSVERPDGSNFTLKIRSTKLEDSAMYFCASKRTNTGELFFGEGSRLTVL.

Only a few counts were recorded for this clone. CDR3 sequence: CASSLEGQGTYEQYF. The CDR3 DNA sequence: TGTGCCAGCAGCTTAGAGGGACAGGGGACCTACGAGCAGTACTTC. V and J are TRBV7-9 and TRBJ2-7; 10 nucleotides match TRBD1. This CDR3 has 15 amino acids. The V gene's germline CDR1 is SEHNR and CDR2 FQNEAQ (reference sequence). Trimming at V came to 1 base and at J to 2 bases, leaving 2 bases not matched to a gene.

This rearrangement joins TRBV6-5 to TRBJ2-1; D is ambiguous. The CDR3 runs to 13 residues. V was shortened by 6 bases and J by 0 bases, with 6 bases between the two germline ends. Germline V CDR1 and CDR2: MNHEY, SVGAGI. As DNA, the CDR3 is TGTGCCAGCAGGGCGAGCTCCTACAATGAGCAGTTCTTC. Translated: CASRASSYNEQFF.

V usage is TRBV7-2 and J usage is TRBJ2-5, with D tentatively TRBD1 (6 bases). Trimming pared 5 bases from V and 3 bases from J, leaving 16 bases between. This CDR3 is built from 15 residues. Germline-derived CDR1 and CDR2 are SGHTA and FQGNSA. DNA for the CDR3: TGTGCCAGCAGCGACGGGACAACGGAAAAAGAGACCCAGTACTTC. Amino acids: CASSDGTTEKETQYF.

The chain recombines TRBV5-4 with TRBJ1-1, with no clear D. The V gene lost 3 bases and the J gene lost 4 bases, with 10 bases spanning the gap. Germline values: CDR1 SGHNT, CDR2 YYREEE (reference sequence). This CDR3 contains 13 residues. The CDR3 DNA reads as TGTGCCAGCAGCTGGGATCGAGGCACTGAAGCTTTCTTT. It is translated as CASSWDRGTEAFF.

CDR3 amino acids: CASSVGGKQFF. DNA for the CDR3: TGTGCCAGCAGCGTAGGAGGTAAGCAGTTCTTC. The V call is TRBV9, the J call TRBJ2-1; the D is unclear. The germline gives CDR1 SGDLS, CDR2 YYNGEE. The V and J ends lost 0 bases and 11 bases respectively, with 6 bases between them. The CDR3 loop spans 11 amino acids. The variable domain in full, with the rest retrieved from reference TRBV9 and TRBJ2-1, is DSGVTQTPKHLITATGQRVTLRCSPRSGDLSVYWYQQSLDQGLQFLIQYYNGEERAKGNILERFSAQQFPDLHSELNLSSLELGDSALYFCASSVGGKQFFGPGTRLTVL.

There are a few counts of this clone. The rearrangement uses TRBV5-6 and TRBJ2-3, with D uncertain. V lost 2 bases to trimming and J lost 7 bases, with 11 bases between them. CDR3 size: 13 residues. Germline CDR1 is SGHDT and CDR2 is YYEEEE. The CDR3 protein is CASSFRFYYTQYF. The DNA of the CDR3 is TGTGCCAGCAGCTTTAGGTTCTACTATACGCAGTATTTT.

The CDR3 nucleotides read TGTGCCAGCAGCTTAAATGGGTTGGCTGGGGCCAACGTCCTGACTTTC. Amino acid sequence: CASSLNGLAGANVLTF. The V and J genes are TRBV7-3 and TRBJ2-6; no firm D call. CDR3 size: 16 residues. Trimming took 1 base from V and 2 from J, leaving 9 bases between them. Per the germline V gene, CDR1 is SGHTA and CDR2 is FQGTGA.

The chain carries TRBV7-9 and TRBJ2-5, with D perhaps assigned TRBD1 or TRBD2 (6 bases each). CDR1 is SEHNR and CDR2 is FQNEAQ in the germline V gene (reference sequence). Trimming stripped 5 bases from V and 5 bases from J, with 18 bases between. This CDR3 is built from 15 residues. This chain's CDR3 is CASSPRNRGRETQYF. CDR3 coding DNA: TGTGCCAGCAGCCCCCGAAACCGGGGGCGCGAGACCCAGTACTTC.